This T cell receptor (beta chain) was obtained from a study of vaccination and CD4 T cells after COVID-19. CDR1 and CDR2 from the germline V gene are MNHNS and SASEGT. The CDR3 length is 14 residues. The germline V and J ends were trimmed by 6 bases and 4 bases, with 15 bases remaining between them. Sequenced with the Oncomine TCR Beta short-read assay was DNA taken from cultured CD4+ T cells. TCRdb ran MiXCR on the PCR reads and lists one entry per CDR3 protein. The sample yields roughly 20,000 distinct CDR3 sequences, about half seen once. Documented treatment: approximately 10-day PBMC culture with coronavirus spike peptide pools or control peptides (ViraFEST assay). Concerning this clonotype: The antigen is unknown.

The source material was CD4+ T cells from blood, cultured in vitro, sampled after SARS-CoV-2 vaccination. The sequence was collected from a human donor who had recovered from COVID-19. J is TRBJ1-2 and V is TRBV6-1; possibly TRBD1 for D (6 bases). The CDR3 sequence: CASRKGGLGYGYTF. DNA for the CDR3: TGTGCCAGCAGAAAAGGGGGGCTGGGCTATGGCTACACCTTC.